One T cell receptor (beta chain) is described in this entry. The record originates from a study of CXCR3-negative and CXCR3-positive naive CD8 T cells. For the study at large: Sequencing brought in approximately 140 million TRB reads altogether, and each library got about 1.5 +/- 0.3 million.

Preparation of TRB cDNA libraries relied on 5' RACE carrying UMI labels. TCRdb reanalyzed the 5' RACE reads, giving one entry per CDR3 protein sequence and no DNA. The ten top clones account for about 1.6%, within a sample of fewer than 50,000 distinct CDR3 sequences. Germline V gene sequence: CDR1 SEHNR, CDR2 FQNEAQ (reference sequence). This CDR3 is built from 14 residues. The origin of this receptor is a human donor in good health. Some clones in this sample may be carry-over from other donors' samples. Sequenced sample: naive CXCR3- CD8+ T cells from blood. The subset is: CD45RO-CCR7+CD27+CD95- naive CD8+ T cells lacking CXCR3 (TNR3-). The rearrangement joins TRBV7-9 to TRBJ1-1. CDR3 protein: CASSPAGQNTEAFF.